The 28 T cell receptor beta chains below come from one sample, sequenced in a study of blood T cells in healthy people across ages. A second PCR of about 6 to 12 cycles used a sample-barcoded 5' primer and a J-beta primer mix. TCRdb processed the 5' RACE reads anew with MiXCR; each CDR3 protein has one entry. Of 450,000 to 600,000 distinct CDR3 sequences in the sample, about 25% were seen once. This same sample was also taken into another study, of T cells of mothers and their children.

What was sequenced was blood. Source of these receptors: a boy younger than 10 in good health.

The chain carries TRBV20-1 and TRBJ2-7; no clear D. V was shortened by 3 bases and J by 0 bases, with 3 bases between the two germline ends. This CDR3 region has 11 residues. Looked up from germline, CDR1 is DFQATT and CDR2 is SNEGSKA (reference sequence). Written as DNA, the CDR3 is TGCAGTGCTAGCAACTCCTACGAGCAGTACTTC. Amino acid sequence: CSASNSYEQYF.

This chain links TRBV2 with TRBJ2-3; 9 bases agree with TRBD2. The CDR3 length is 16 residues. The V and J ends lost 2 bases and 5 bases, in that order; junction bases with no gene match: 8. CDR1 and CDR2 (germline): SNHLY, FYNNEI. The CDR3 is CASSESASGIGDTQYF. The DNA for the CDR3 is TGTGCCAGCAGTGAATCGGCTAGCGGGATCGGAGATACGCAGTATTTT.

The chain recombines TRBV4-3 with TRBJ2-7; D may correspond to TRBD1 or TRBD2 (5 bases each). CDR3 length: 15 residues. Trimming took off 0 bases at V and 2 bases at J, with 11 bases between the two ends. From germline, CDR1 is LGHNA and CDR2 YSLEER. This chain's CDR3 is CASSQESQEAYEQYF. Here the CDR3 DNA reads TGCGCCAGCAGCCAAGAATCACAGGAGGCCTACGAGCAGTACTTC.

Regarding this clonotype: One junction end disagrees with the germline gene, perhaps due to a read error. The genes are TRBV4-3 and TRBJ2-5; 7 positions agree with TRBD1. CDR1 and CDR2 (germline): LGHNA, YSLEER. The CDR3 extends over 15 amino acids. DNA for the CDR3: TGCGCCAGCAGCCAATCAGGGGGACGGGGAGAGACCCGGTACTTC. The encoded protein is CASSQSGGRGETRYF.

This clonotype was picked up a small number of times. The chain combines TRBV6-1 with TRBJ2-5, with TRBD1 matching over 8 bases. The end of the DNA aligns better with TRBJ2-7, so the J call may be wrong. Germline V gene data show CDR1 as MNHNS and CDR2 as SASEGT. The CDR3 covers 16 residues. CDR3: CASSRQGQGRTYEQYF. CDR3 bases: TGTGCCAGCAGTCGACAGGGGCAGGGTAGGACCTACGAGCAGTACTTC.

The V gene is TRBV10-3, the J gene TRBJ2-2; 7 bases agree with TRBD2. This CDR3 is 15 amino acids long. V shed 0 bases and J 7 bases; nucleotides not matched to a gene: 5. Germline V gene lookup returns CDR1 ENHRY and CDR2 SYGVKD. CDR3 sequence (DNA): TGTGCCATCAGTGAGTCGGTAGCGGGTAACGGGGAGCTGTTTTTT. It yields the protein CAISESVAGNGELFF.

This clonotype was counted only a few times. The V gene is TRBV5-1, the J gene TRBJ2-5; D remains ambiguous. This CDR3 is built from 14 residues. V lost 0 bases and J lost 5, with 11 bases in between. Germline V CDR1 and CDR2: SGHRS, YFSETQ. CDR3: CASSLVATDETQYF. CDR3 bases: TGCGCCAGCAGCTTGGTTGCAACTGACGAGACCCAGTACTTC.

The chain couples TRBV7-3 to TRBJ2-5, with a tentative D call TRBD2 (5 bases). Between the trimmed V and J ends, which lost 1 base and 4 bases, there was a span of 7 bases. CDR1 is SGHTA, CDR2 FQGTGA, per germline. CDR3 length: 13 amino acids. As DNA, the CDR3 is TGTGCCAGCAGCTTAAATCGGGGAGAGACCCAGTACTTC. This codes for CASSLNRGETQYF.

This clonotype was observed many times. This chain links TRBV27 with TRBJ2-2; D unresolved. The CDR3 runs 14 residues. Germline CDR1 reads MNHEY; CDR2 reads SMNVEV (reference sequence). The V and J ends lost 6 bases and 0 bases respectively, with 8 bases between them. CDR3 bases: TGTGCCAGCAGGAAGGGCGCGAACACCGGGGAGCTGTTTTTT. Its protein product is CASRKGANTGELFF.

This clonotype was counted only a few times. CDR3: CSVMTSGKPPTGELFF. DNA of the CDR3: TGCAGTGTAATGACTAGCGGGAAACCCCCCACCGGGGAGCTGTTTTTT. V is TRBV20-1 and J is TRBJ2-2; 11 positions match TRBD2. Per the germline V gene, CDR1 is DFQATT and CDR2 is SNEGSKA (reference sequence). Trimming removed 7 bases from V and 4 bases from J; junction bases left unmatched: 11. This CDR3 region has 16 residues.

CDR3: CASLPRGRNEKLFF. In nucleotides, the CDR3 is TGTGCCAGCCTCCCCAGGGGCCGTAATGAAAAACTGTTTTTT. This rearrangement joins TRBV19 to TRBJ1-4; perhaps TRBD1 as D (6 bases). Germline V gene sequence: CDR1 LNHDA, CDR2 SQIVND (reference sequence). Trimming cost V 9 bases and J 4 bases, with 15 bases left between them. The CDR3 contains 14 residues.

Turning to this clonotype: The germline gene is not matched at one end of the junction; a read error may be the cause. The chain has TRBV6-2 or TRBV6-3 and TRBJ2-1; 13 bases are a match to TRBD2. CDR1 and CDR2 (germline): MNHEY, SVGEGT. The CDR3 runs to 16 residues. The CDR3, as DNA: TGTGTCAGCAGGAATCCGGGACTAGCGGGATACAATGAGCAGTTCTTC. Translation gives CVSRNPGLAGYNEQFF.

Points on this clonotype: The junction does not match germline at one end; this may be a read error. The chain has TRBV7-6 and TRBJ2-7; perhaps TRBD2 as D (5 bases). The CDR3 spans 13 residues. Germline CDR1 is SGHVS and CDR2 is FNYEAQ. DNA of the CDR3: TGTGCCGGCAGCTTAAATGAGGGTTACGAGCAGTACTTC. Translating gives CAGSLNEGYEQYF. The full variable domain, its missing parts supplied by reference TRBV7-6 and TRBJ2-7, is GAGVSQSPRYKVTKRGQDVALRCDPISGHVSLYWYRQALGQGPEFLTYFNYEAQQDKSGLPNDRFSAERPEGSISTLTIQRTEQRDSAMYRCAGSLNEGYEQYFGPGTRLTVT.

This clonotype came up once. The rearrangement uses TRBV6-1 and TRBJ2-2, with TRBD1 matching 11 bases. V dropped 4 bases and J dropped 6; count of bases not matched to a gene: 7. The CDR3 loop spans 16 amino acids. Germline V gene sequence: CDR1 MNHNS, CDR2 SASEGT. Written as DNA, the CDR3 is TGTGCCAGCAGTGCATACGGACAGGGGGCCGCCGGGGAGCTGTTTTTT. As protein: CASSAYGQGAAGELFF.

The V gene is TRBV2, the J gene TRBJ1-4; TRBD1 matches 9 bases. The CDR3 totals 16 residues. Germline loops: CDR1 SNHLY, CDR2 FYNNEI. Trimming removed 5 bases from V and 8 bases from J; junction bases left unmatched: 12. In DNA form, the CDR3 reads TGTGCCAGCAGTTTCCGAAGACAGGGGGTTTCCGAAAAACTGTTTTTT. Translated, it gives CASSFRRQGVSEKLFF.

This clonotype showed up just a few times. One junction end does not reproduce the germline sequence, and a read error may be involved. This chain joins TRBV9 and TRBJ1-4, with D perhaps TRBD1 (5 bases). CDR3 length: 17 residues. Germline loops: CDR1 SGDLS, CDR2 YYNGEE. CDR3 sequence (DNA): TGTGCCAACAGCGTATCCCCCGTGGGGCGGGAAGGCGAAAAACTGTTTTTT. Its translation: CANSVSPVGREGEKLFF.

The rearrangement links TRBV5-1 to TRBJ1-1; no clear D. The V end was cut by 2 bases, the J end by 1 base, with 9 bases between. The CDR3 length is 14 residues. Germline values: CDR1 SGHRS, CDR2 YFSETQ. The CDR3 spells CASSFLERNTEAFF. CDR3 DNA: TGCGCCAGCAGCTTTTTGGAGCGGAACACTGAAGCTTTCTTT.

This chain links TRBV3-1 with TRBJ2-5; the match to TRBD1 covers 8 bases. Trimming took 4 bases from V and 2 from J; bases not matched to a gene: 3. Germline V gene sequence: CDR1 LGHDT, CDR2 YNNKEL (reference sequence). The CDR3 spans 14 residues. The CDR3 DNA follows: TGTGCCAGCAGCCGCCGACAGGGGCAAGAGACCCAGTACTTC. Protein product: CASSRRQGQETQYF.

This clonotype was counted only a few times. One junction end does not reproduce the germline sequence, and a read error may be involved. V is TRBV20-1 and J is TRBJ2-4; D assignment may be TRBD1 or TRBD2 (6 bases each). Germline V gene lookup returns CDR1 DFQATT and CDR2 SNEGSKA (reference sequence). The CDR3 extends over 15 amino acids. The CDR3 DNA follows: TGCAGCGCTAGTTTGCCGGGGGCTGCGGGAAACATTCAGTACTTC. Protein product: CSASLPGAAGNIQYF.

This clonotype occurred a few times. V gene TRBV12-3 or TRBV12-4 combines with J gene TRBJ2-5, with 8 positions matching TRBD1. The DNA end is a closer match to TRBJ2-7, so the J assignment may be wrong. CDR3 length equals 15 residues. The CDR3 reads CASSLGWDRIYEQYF. For the CDR3, the DNA is TGTGCCAGCAGTTTGGGGTGGGACAGGATCTACGAGCAGTACTTC.

The rearrangement uses TRBV6-1 and TRBJ2-5, with 9 bases aligning to TRBD2. In germline, CDR1 is MNHNS, CDR2 SASEGT. Losses at the gene ends were 7 bases for V and 2 bases for J; bases not matched to a gene: 5. The CDR3 loop spans 14 amino acids. The CDR3 region is CASNRREGQETQYF. The CDR3 bases are TGTGCCAGCAATCGGCGGGAGGGACAAGAGACCCAGTACTTC.

This clonotype was detected a few times. The rearrangement links TRBV29-1 to TRBJ2-7; D is undetermined. CDR3 size: 13 residues. In germline, CDR1 is SQVTM, CDR2 ANQGSEA. The V end was cut by 2 bases, the J end by 3 bases, with 11 bases between. CDR3 nucleotide sequence: TGCAGCGTTGAACTCCAAGAAGGCTACGAGCAGTACTTC. Translating gives CSVELQEGYEQYF.

J is TRBJ1-2 and V is TRBV27; D not resolved. V was shortened by 6 bases and J by 3 bases, with 17 bases between the two germline ends. Per germline, CDR1 MNHEY and CDR2 SMNVEV (reference sequence). This CDR3 has 15 residues. This CDR3 is CASSQLPAVDYGYTF. Written as DNA, the CDR3 is TGTGCCAGCAGCCAACTCCCCGCCGTCGACTATGGCTACACCTTC.

The rearrangement joins TRBV12-5 to TRBJ2-5; D is perhaps TRBD1 or TRBD2 (5 bases each). Between the trimmed V and J ends, which lost 9 bases and 2 bases, there was a span of 16 bases. This CDR3 has 14 residues. The V gene's germline CDR1 is LGHNT and CDR2 FRNRAP. CDR3 loop: CASKPGGLQETQYF. CDR3 nucleotides: TGTGCTAGCAAGCCTGGGGGATTACAAGAGACCCAGTACTTC.

This chain links TRBV6-6 with TRBJ2-3; TRBD2 matches 8 bases. The germline V gene has CDR1 MNHNY and CDR2 SVGAGI (reference sequence). This CDR3 has 13 amino acids. The V segment lost 6 bases and the J segment 2 bases; nucleotides outside the gene matches: 1. The CDR3 protein is CASSGLATDTQYF. The DNA for the CDR3 is TGTGCCAGCAGCGGACTAGCCACAGATACGCAGTATTTT.

This clonotype has just a few counts. This chain links TRBV28 with TRBJ2-1; TRBD1 aligns across 7 bases. The germline gives CDR1 MDHEN, CDR2 SYDVKM. The V gene end was trimmed by 1 base and the J gene end by 5 bases; junction bases not matched to a gene: 8. CDR3 size: 16 residues. Here the CDR3 DNA reads TGTGCCAGCAGTTTATATGTAGGGGGCAGTCACAATGAGCAGTTCTTC. Its protein is CASSLYVGGSHNEQFF.

This clonotype was seen a handful of times. The V and J genes are TRBV12-3 or TRBV12-4 and TRBJ1-1, with D uncertain. This CDR3 comprises 14 residues. Trimming shortened V by 4 bases and J by 1 base, and 10 bases separated the two germline ends. As DNA, the CDR3 is TGTGCCAGCAGTTCCCAACCCCCGAACACTGAAGCTTTCTTT. This translates into CASSSQPPNTEAFF.

The rearrangement joins TRBV20-1 to TRBJ2-3, with D unresolved. Trimming removed 6 bases at V and 0 bases at J, with 10 bases between. Germline V gene lookup returns CDR1 DFQATT and CDR2 SNEGSKA (reference sequence). CDR3 length equals 13 residues. In DNA form, the CDR3 reads TGCAGTGCAATTGGAGCTAGCACAGATACGCAGTATTTT. This gives the protein CSAIGASTDTQYF.